The rows below give T cell receptor beta chains drawn from one sample of a study of blood T cell repertoires in COVID-19. Sequencing was performed with immunoSEQ multiplex PCR; in TCRdb, only in-frame clones are kept and a portion is missing. The profile shows 80,000 to 95,000 clones, more than 70% of them singletons. The sequenced material came from peripheral blood. All receptors derive from a woman in her 70s with acute or convalescent COVID-19. Each CDR3 is given with its conserved first and last residue. A D gene is named only where the DNA matches it firmly. The size entry is marked missing in some rows and otherwise reads once, few, many or a size class.

V gene,J gene,clone size,D gene,CDR3 DNA,CDR3 protein
TRBV12-3/TRBV12-4,TRBJ1-3,NA,NA,TGTGCCAGTTTGGGGCCAAATGGAAACACCATATATTTT,CASLGPNGNTIYF
TRBV3-1/TRBV3-2,TRBJ1-2,NA,NA,TGTGCCAGCAGCCAAGTGGGGCTGATCTATGGCTACACCTTC,CASSQVGLIYGYTF
TRBV21-1,TRBJ1-4,NA,NA,TGTGCCAGCAGCAAAGCGCTTTGGAGGGAGGGGGAAAAACTGTTTTTT,CASSKALWREGEKLFF
TRBV4-1,TRBJ2-4,NA,NA,TGCGCCAGCAGCCAAGTTGGGGGCCTGAACATTCAGTACTTC,CASSQVGGLNIQYF
TRBV11-3,TRBJ2-3,NA,TRBD2,TGTGCCAGCAGCCCGGGACTAGCGGGAGCCACAGATACGCAGTATTTT,CASSPGLAGATDTQYF
TRBV6-5,TRBJ2-2,NA,NA,TGTGCCAGCAGCTACCACTTGGGACAGAACACCGGGGAGCTGTTTTTT,CASSYHLGQNTGELFF
TRBV9,TRBJ2-3,once,NA,TGTGCCAGCACCCCTTCTAGCGCCGATACGCAGTATTTT,CASTPSSADTQYF
TRBV3-1/TRBV3-2,TRBJ2-4,NA,NA,TGTGCCAGCAGCCAGAACTCGGGAAACATTCAGTACTTC,CASSQNSGNIQYF
TRBV5-8,TRBJ2-5,once,NA,TGTGCCAGCAGCTTGGGACGCGAGGCGGGGGAGACCCAGTACTTC,CASSLGREAGETQYF
TRBV5-1,TRBJ1-2,NA,TRBD1,TGCGCCAGCAGATTGGGACAGGGAGAGTATGGCTACACCTTC,CASRLGQGEYGYTF
TRBV10-3,TRBJ1-1,NA,NA,TGTGCCATCAGTGAGACAGGTGCCACTGAAGCTTTCTTT,CAISETGATEAFF
TRBV7-9,TRBJ2-3,NA,NA,TGTGCCAGCAGCTTAGGGGCTAGCACAGATACGCAGTATTTT,CASSLGASTDTQYF
TRBV9,TRBJ2-3,NA,TRBD2,TGTGCCAGCAGCGTCGGGGCTAGCGGTTTCACAGATACGCAGTATTTT,CASSVGASGFTDTQYF
TRBV11-3,TRBJ1-5,NA,NA,TGTGCCAGCAGCCGTAGCCGGAATCAGCCCCAGCATTTT,CASSRSRNQPQHF
TRBV7-2,TRBJ2-5,NA,NA,TGTGCCAGCAGCTTACAGGCCCGGCCGGAGACCCAGTACTTC,CASSLQARPETQYF
TRBV6-5,TRBJ2-3,once,NA,TGTGCCAGCAGTATCGATCAGGGGTCAGATACGCAGTATTTT,CASSIDQGSDTQYF